This T cell receptor beta chain originates from a study of blood T cell repertoires in COVID-19. The wider study: The study drew acute and convalescent COVID-19 samples from the United States, Italy and Spain. PBMCs, B-cell-depleted T cells, or T cells were the source of the cDNA or gDNA that made up the material.

Original data processing: Reference gene primer amplification yielded estimated nucleated cell counts. Assay used: immunoSEQ multiplex PCR; TCRdb lists only in-frame clones, some missing. V and J calls and clone size follow that table, whereas D and trimming were derived from the DNA. Of more than 75,000 clones listed, over 75% are singletons. Specimen: peripheral blood. The sequence came from a woman aged 70-85 years with acute or convalescent COVID-19.

CDR3 sequence reads: CASKNFSGNEQFF. The CDR3 DNA follows: TGCGCCAGCAAGAACTTTTCAGGGAATGAGCAGTTCTTC. The chain combines TRBV5-1 with TRBJ2-1, with D maybe TRBD1 (5 bases). The germline V gene encodes CDR1 SGHRS and CDR2 YFSETQ. The CDR3 totals 13 residues. Trimming removed 6 bases from V and 7 bases from J, with 14 bases in between. Full variable domain (outside the CDR3, taken from reference TRBV5-1 and TRBJ2-1): KAGVTQTPRYLIKTRGQQVTLSCSPISGHRSVSWYQQTPGQGLQFLFEYFSETQRNKGNFPGRFSGRQFSNSRSEMNVSTLELGDSALYLCASKNFSGNEQFFGPGTRLTVL.